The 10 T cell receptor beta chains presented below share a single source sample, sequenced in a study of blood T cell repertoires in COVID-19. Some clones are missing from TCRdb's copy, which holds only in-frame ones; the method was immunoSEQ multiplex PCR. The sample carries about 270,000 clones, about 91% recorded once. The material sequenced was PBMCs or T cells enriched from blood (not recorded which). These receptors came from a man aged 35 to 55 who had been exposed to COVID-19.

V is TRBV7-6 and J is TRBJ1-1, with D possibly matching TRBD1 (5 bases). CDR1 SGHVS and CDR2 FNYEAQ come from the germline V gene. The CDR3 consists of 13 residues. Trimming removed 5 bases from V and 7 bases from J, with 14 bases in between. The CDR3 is CASSPDRGNEAFF. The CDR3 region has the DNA TGTGCCAGCAGCCCAGATAGGGGTAATGAAGCTTTCTTT.

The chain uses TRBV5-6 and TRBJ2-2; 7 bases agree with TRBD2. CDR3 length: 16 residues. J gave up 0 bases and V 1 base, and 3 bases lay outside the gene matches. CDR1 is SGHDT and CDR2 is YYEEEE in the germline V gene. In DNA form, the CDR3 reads TGTGCCAGCAGCTTGTACCGGGGGGCGAACACCGGGGAGCTGTTTTTT. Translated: CASSLYRGANTGELFF.

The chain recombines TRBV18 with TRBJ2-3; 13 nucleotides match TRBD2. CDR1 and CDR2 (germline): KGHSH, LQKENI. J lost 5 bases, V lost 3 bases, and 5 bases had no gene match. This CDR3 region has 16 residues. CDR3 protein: CASSPTSGRFRDTQYF. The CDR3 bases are TGTGCCAGCTCACCGACTAGCGGGAGGTTTAGAGATACGCAGTATTTT.

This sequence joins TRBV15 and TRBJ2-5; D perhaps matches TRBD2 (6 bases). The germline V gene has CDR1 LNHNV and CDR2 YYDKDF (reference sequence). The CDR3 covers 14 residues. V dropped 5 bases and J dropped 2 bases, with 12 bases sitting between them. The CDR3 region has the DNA TGTGCCACCAGCTACCGACTAGGTCAAGAGACCCAGTACTTC. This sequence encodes CATSYRLGQETQYF.

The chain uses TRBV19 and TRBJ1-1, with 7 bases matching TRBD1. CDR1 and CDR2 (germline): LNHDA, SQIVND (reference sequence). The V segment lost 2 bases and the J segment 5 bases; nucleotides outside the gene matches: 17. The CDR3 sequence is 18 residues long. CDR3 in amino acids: CASSIRGAGSGGKTEAFF. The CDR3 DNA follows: TGTGCCAGTAGTATAAGAGGCGCAGGGTCAGGGGGTAAAACTGAAGCTTTCTTT.

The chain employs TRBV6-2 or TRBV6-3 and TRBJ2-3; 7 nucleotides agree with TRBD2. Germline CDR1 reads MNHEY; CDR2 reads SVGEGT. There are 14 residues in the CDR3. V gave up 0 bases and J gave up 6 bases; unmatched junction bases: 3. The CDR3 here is CASSYSAGADTQYF. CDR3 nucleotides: TGTGCCAGCAGTTACTCTGCGGGAGCCGATACGCAGTATTTT.

The CDR3, as DNA: TGTGCCAGCAGCCATGGACAGGGAACCTATGGCTACACCTTC. Translation: CASSHGQGTYGYTF. This chain joins TRBV3-1 (or the pseudogene TRBV3-2) and TRBJ1-2, with TRBD1 matching 8 bases. The CDR3 sequence is 14 residues long. The germline gives CDR1 LGHDT, CDR2 YNNKEL (reference sequence). Germline trimming cut 3 bases from V and 4 bases from J; bases unmatched to any gene: 4.

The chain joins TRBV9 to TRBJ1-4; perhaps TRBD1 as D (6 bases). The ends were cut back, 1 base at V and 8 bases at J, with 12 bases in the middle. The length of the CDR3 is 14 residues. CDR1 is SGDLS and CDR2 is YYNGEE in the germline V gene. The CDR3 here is CASSVSQGGEKLFF. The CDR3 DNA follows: TGTGCCAGCAGCGTATCACAGGGTGGGGAAAAACTGTTTTTT.

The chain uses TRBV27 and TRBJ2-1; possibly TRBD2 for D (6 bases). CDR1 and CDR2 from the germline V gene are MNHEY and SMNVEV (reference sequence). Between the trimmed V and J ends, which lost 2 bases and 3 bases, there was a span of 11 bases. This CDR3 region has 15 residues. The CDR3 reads CASSLVQGLYNEQFF. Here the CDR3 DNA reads TGTGCCAGCAGTTTAGTCCAGGGACTCTACAATGAGCAGTTCTTC.

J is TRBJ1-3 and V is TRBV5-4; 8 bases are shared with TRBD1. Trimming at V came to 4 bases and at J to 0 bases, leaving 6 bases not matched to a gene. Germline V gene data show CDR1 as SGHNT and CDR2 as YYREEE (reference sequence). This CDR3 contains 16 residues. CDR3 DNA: TGTGCCAGCAGCCCCCCCGGACAGGGCTCTGGAAACACCATATATTTT. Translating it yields CASSPPGQGSGNTIYF.